These 2 T cell receptor beta chains share one sample of origin, sequenced in a study of CD8 T cells in ankylosing spondylitis. Study findings and constraints: Typical of ankylosing spondylitis blood, it appeared, was a TCR beta motif of roughly eight highly homologous variants.

These TCRs' antigens remain unknown. TCRdb recomputed calls from the 5' RACE reads with MiXCR, one row per CDR3 protein. The table has 250,000 to 350,000 distinct CDR3 sequences, 6.5% to 10% seen once. The sequenced sample consisted of blood, either unsorted or a sorted T cell fraction (not recorded which). The receptors here all came from a male donor with ankylosing spondylitis.

The chain employs TRBV12-3 or TRBV12-4 and TRBJ1-3, with D possibly TRBD1 on 5 matching bases. Trimming removed 6 bases at V and 9 bases at J, with 18 bases between. The CDR3 extends over 14 amino acids. The CDR3 protein is CASSLGPRLSTIYF. In nucleotides, the CDR3 is TGTGCCAGCAGCCTGGGACCGCGATTGTCCACCATATATTTT.

The chain couples TRBV5-1 to TRBJ2-2; 9 bases are shared with TRBD2. The CDR3 loop spans 16 amino acids. Trimming cost V 3 bases and J 2 bases; bases outside gene matches: 5. Germline V gives CDR1 SGHRS, CDR2 YFSETQ. The CDR3 reads CASSSTSGANTGELFF. CDR3 nucleotides: TGCGCCAGCAGCTCGACTAGCGGAGCTAACACCGGGGAGCTGTTTTTT.